Following are 20 T cell receptor beta chains from one sample sequenced in a study of blood T cell repertoires in COVID-19. The repertoire was sequenced with immunoSEQ multiplex PCR; TCRdb's copy has only in-frame clones and lacks some. Of 30,000 to 40,000 clones in the sample, roughly nine tenths were seen once. The sample consisted of peripheral blood. All receptors come from a man between 50 and 59 years old with active or convalescent COVID-19.

The chain joins TRBV18 to TRBJ1-1, with TRBD1 identical over 8 bases. J was trimmed by 7 bases and V by 5 bases; bases with no gene match: 9. The CDR3 covers 14 residues. CDR1 and CDR2 (germline): KGHSH, LQKENI. In DNA form, the CDR3 reads TGTGCCAGCTCAACTTACCTGGACAGGGATGAAGCTTTCTTT. It specifies CASSTYLDRDEAFF. Full variable domain (outside the CDR3, taken from reference TRBV18 and TRBJ1-1): NAGVMQNPRHLVRRRGQEARLRCSPMKGHSHVYWYRQLPEEGLKFMVYLQKENIIDESGMPKERFSAEFPKEGPSILRIQQVVRGDSAAYFCASSTYLDRDEAFFGQGTRLTVV.

V and J are TRBV19 and TRBJ1-5; 9 positions agree with TRBD1. The CDR3 covers 17 residues. The ends lost 0 bases at V and 3 bases at J; junction bases unmatched: 6. Germline lookup yields CDR1 LNHDA and CDR2 SQIVND (reference sequence). The CDR3 loop is CASSIDGTGSLNQPQHF. The CDR3, as DNA: TGTGCCAGTAGTATAGATGGGACAGGGTCCCTCAATCAGCCCCAGCATTTT.

V and J are TRBV28 and TRBJ2-3; 11 nucleotides agree with TRBD2. CDR3 size: 17 residues. The V segment lost 2 bases and the J segment 3 bases; nucleotides outside the gene matches: 7. CDR1 and CDR2 (germline): MDHEN, SYDVKM. The CDR3 sequence: CASSLVASGRSTDTQYF. The DNA of the CDR3 is TGTGCCAGCAGTTTAGTTGCTAGCGGGAGGTCGACAGATACGCAGTATTTT. Full variable domain (missing parts from reference TRBV28 and TRBJ2-3): DVKVTQSSRYLVKRTGEKVFLECVQDMDHENMFWYRQDPGLGLRLIYFSYDVKMKEKGDIPEGYSVSREKKERFSLILESASTNQTSMYLCASSLVASGRSTDTQYFGPGTRLTVL.

This sequence joins TRBV11-3 and TRBJ2-1, with D hard to call. The germline CDR1 and CDR2 sequences are SGHNT and YENEEA. The ends were cut back, 1 base at V and 5 bases at J, with 6 bases in the middle. The CDR3 sequence is 13 residues long. The CDR3 reads CASSLGRNNEQFF. The CDR3 DNA follows: TGTGCCAGCAGCTTAGGGAGAAACAATGAGCAGTTCTTC.

The rearrangement links TRBV30 to TRBJ1-6; D is possibly TRBD1 (6 bases). Germline-derived CDR1 and CDR2 are GTSNPN and SVGIG (reference sequence). This CDR3 contains 16 residues. Trimming took off 3 bases at V and 5 bases at J, with 17 bases between the two ends. The CDR3 region has the DNA TGTGCCTGGAGGGGGCTTAGGGGGACCAATAATTCACCCCTCCACTTT. Translation: CAWRGLRGTNNSPLHF.

The chain couples TRBV19 to TRBJ1-5, with 9 bases matching TRBD1. This CDR3 contains 16 residues. CDR1 LNHDA and CDR2 SQIVND come from the germline V gene (reference sequence). The ends lost 3 bases at V and 3 bases at J; junction bases unmatched: 6. The CDR3 spells CASSISGTGNNQPQHF. The CDR3 nucleotides are TGTGCCAGTAGTATTTCCGGGACAGGGAACAATCAGCCCCAGCATTTT.

This rearrangement joins TRBV9 to TRBJ2-2; TRBD1 matches at 9 bases. The length of the CDR3 is 18 residues. V was clipped by 3 bases and J by 5 bases; unmatched bases: 14. Germline CDR1 and CDR2: SGDLS and YYNGEE. The CDR3 region is CASSGFDRDRVLTGELFF. In DNA form, the CDR3 reads TGTGCCAGCAGCGGATTTGACCGGGACAGGGTTCTTACCGGGGAGCTGTTTTTT.

The chain couples TRBV6-5 to TRBJ2-3; 9 nucleotides align to TRBD2. Germline values: CDR1 MNHEY, CDR2 SVGAGI. The CDR3 extends over 14 amino acids. The trim removed 7 bases at V and 5 bases at J, leaving 7 bases unmatched. In DNA form, the CDR3 reads TGTGCCAGCACCGCGGGAGGGTTCGAAGATACGCAGTATTTT. It yields the protein CASTAGGFEDTQYF.

This sequence joins TRBV9 and TRBJ2-2, with 10 bases identical to TRBD1. The CDR3 is 14 residues long. Germline values: CDR1 SGDLS, CDR2 YYNGEE. The V and J ends lost 6 bases and 5 bases, in that order; junction bases with no gene match: 4. CDR3 sequence reads: CASNVGQGTGELFF. The CDR3 nucleotides read TGTGCCAGCAACGTGGGACAGGGGACCGGGGAGCTGTTTTTT.

The chain recombines TRBV15 with TRBJ2-1; TRBD1 might be the D (6 bases). With 5 bases removed from V and 4 bases from J, the gap between germline ends came to 24 bases. CDR1 is LNHNV and CDR2 is YYDKDF in the germline V gene (reference sequence). CDR3 length: 18 amino acids. The CDR3 sequence is CATSAGPHRELLYNEQFF. DNA of the CDR3: TGTGCCACCAGCGCCGGCCCACACAGGGAACTACTTTACAATGAGCAGTTCTTC.

The chain employs TRBV1 and TRBJ2-1; the DNA was not compared with TRBD2, the D call given in the table. TRBV1 is given as a pseudogene. This CDR3 has 15 amino acids. CDR3 nucleotides: TGCACCAGCGGTACTAGCGGGGGTGAACACAATGAGCAGTTCTTC. This translates into CTSGTSGGEHNEQFF.

The chain carries TRBV27 and TRBJ1-1; a weak D match, TRBD1 (6 bases). CDR3 length equals 13 residues. The germline V gene encodes CDR1 MNHEY and CDR2 SMNVEV (reference sequence). Trimming stripped 4 bases from V and 8 bases from J, with 14 bases between. CDR3 residues: CASSSTGDLEAFF. The DNA for the CDR3 is TGTGCCAGCAGTTCGACAGGCGACCTAGAAGCTTTCTTT.

This clone was detected only once. The rearrangement uses TRBV25-1 and TRBJ1-6; 10 positions match TRBD1. The junction had 5 bases not matched to a gene; V was cut back by 2 bases and J by 7 bases. Germline lookup yields CDR1 MGHDK and CDR2 SYGVNS. The CDR3 consists of 16 residues. The CDR3 protein is CASSEPGQGGNSPLHF. The DNA for the CDR3 is TGTGCCAGCAGTGAACCTGGACAGGGGGGAAATTCACCCCTCCACTTT.

The rearrangement links TRBV18 to TRBJ1-5, with 7 bases fitting TRBD1. From germline, CDR1 is KGHSH and CDR2 LQKENI. The CDR3 has 15 amino acids. J was trimmed by 4 bases and V by 3 bases; bases with no gene match: 6. CDR3 nucleotides: TGTGCCAGCTCACCGTCGGACAGGCGAAATCAGCCCCAGCATTTT. Amino acid sequence: CASSPSDRRNQPQHF.

The V call is TRBV28, the J call TRBJ2-5; tentatively, D is TRBD2 (6 bases). V was cut by 3 bases and J by 3 bases, with 11 bases left in between. The length of the CDR3 is 14 residues. Per the germline V gene, CDR1 is MDHEN and CDR2 is SYDVKM. The CDR3 protein is CASSFAGYKETQYF. The CDR3 coding sequence is TGTGCCAGCAGTTTTGCGGGGTACAAAGAGACCCAGTACTTC.

This clone appeared a few times. The J gene is TRBJ2-1, the V gene TRBV5-6; D is possibly TRBD2 (5 bases). The V gene lost 2 bases and the J gene lost 5 bases, with 11 bases spanning the gap. The germline gives CDR1 SGHDT, CDR2 YYEEEE. CDR3 length equals 14 residues. The DNA of the CDR3 is TGTGCCAGCAGCTTTCGCGCCGGGAACAATGAGCAGTTCTTC. Translating gives CASSFRAGNNEQFF.

The rearrangement uses TRBV15 and TRBJ2-5; 10 nucleotides align to TRBD1. The CDR3 covers 17 residues. Germline values: CDR1 LNHNV, CDR2 YYDKDF (reference sequence). Trimming removed 2 bases from V and 1 base from J; junction bases left unmatched: 7. The CDR3 protein is CATSRLTGGRFQETQYF. In DNA form, the CDR3 reads TGTGCCACCAGCAGATTGACAGGGGGCCGGTTCCAAGAGACCCAGTACTTC. Complete variable domain (other parts from reference TRBV15 and TRBJ2-5): DAMVIQNPRYQVTQFGKPVTLSCSQTLNHNVMYWYQQKSSQAPKLLFHYYDKDFNNEADTPDNFQSRRPNTSFCFLDIRSPGLGDTAMYLCATSRLTGGRFQETQYFGPGTRLLVL.

The chain is built from TRBV30 and TRBJ2-1; TRBD2 matches at 11 bases. V was pared by 4 bases and J by 15 bases, with 2 bases of the junction left unmatched. Germline values: CDR1 GTSNPN, CDR2 SVGIG (reference sequence). The CDR3 sequence is 10 residues long. The CDR3 sequence is CAWKGLAAFF. For the CDR3, the DNA is TGTGCCTGGAAGGGACTAGCGGCGTTCTTC.

This sequence joins TRBV30 and TRBJ1-2; tentative D call: TRBD1 (5 bases). Trimming cost V 0 bases and J 7 bases, with 15 bases left between them. This CDR3 contains 14 residues. In germline, CDR1 is GTSNPN, CDR2 SVGIG (reference sequence). CDR3 nucleotide sequence: TGTGCCTGGAGTGTACAGGCAGGGATAGGTGGCTACACCTTC. Protein: CAWSVQAGIGGYTF.

This chain connects TRBV6-5 to TRBJ2-5, with D tentatively TRBD1 (5 bases). The CDR3 extends over 14 amino acids. The V gene's germline CDR1 is MNHEY and CDR2 SVGAGI. V was clipped by 5 bases and J by 2 bases, with 12 bases between them. CDR3 DNA: TGTGCCAGCAGTCCCGGACACACACAAGAGACCCAGTACTTC. Residues: CASSPGHTQETQYF.